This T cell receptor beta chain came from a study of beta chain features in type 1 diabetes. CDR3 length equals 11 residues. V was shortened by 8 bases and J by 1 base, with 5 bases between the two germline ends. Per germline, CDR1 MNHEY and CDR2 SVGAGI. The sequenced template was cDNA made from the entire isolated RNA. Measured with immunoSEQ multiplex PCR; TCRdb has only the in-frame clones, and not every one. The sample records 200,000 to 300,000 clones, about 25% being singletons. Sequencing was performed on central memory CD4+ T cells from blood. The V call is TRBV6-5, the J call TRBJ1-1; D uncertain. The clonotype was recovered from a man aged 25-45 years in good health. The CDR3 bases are TGTGCCAGCTTGAGGAACACTGAAGCTTTCTTT. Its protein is CASLRNTEAFF.